This T cell receptor beta chain was identified in a study of Graves' ophthalmopathy and Graves' hyperthyroidism. CDR1 SGHTA and CDR2 FQGNSA come from the germline V gene. The J segment lost 5 bases and the V segment lost 0 bases, leaving 9 bases of the junction unmatched. The CDR3 is 16 amino acids. CDR3 regions of TCR beta were amplified from RNA transcripts. The library came from an HTBI-primed first-round RT-PCR and a second-round multiplex PCR. Each CDR3 protein is one row after TCRdb ran MiXCR on the multiplex PCR reads. The sample carries 680,000 or so distinct CDR3 sequences, about a fifth recorded once. In its sample, this clonotype was seen many times.

The receptor was isolated from a young woman with stable Graves' hyperthyroidism. Some clones in this sample may be carry-over from other donors' samples. The rearrangement joins TRBV7-2 to TRBJ2-7; TRBD1 agrees at 8 bases. Sequencing input: peripheral blood. The CDR3 DNA follows: TGTGCCAGCAGCTTAGCTGTCTGGACAGGGCTCAACGAGCAGTACTTC. Its translation is CASSLAVWTGLNEQYF.